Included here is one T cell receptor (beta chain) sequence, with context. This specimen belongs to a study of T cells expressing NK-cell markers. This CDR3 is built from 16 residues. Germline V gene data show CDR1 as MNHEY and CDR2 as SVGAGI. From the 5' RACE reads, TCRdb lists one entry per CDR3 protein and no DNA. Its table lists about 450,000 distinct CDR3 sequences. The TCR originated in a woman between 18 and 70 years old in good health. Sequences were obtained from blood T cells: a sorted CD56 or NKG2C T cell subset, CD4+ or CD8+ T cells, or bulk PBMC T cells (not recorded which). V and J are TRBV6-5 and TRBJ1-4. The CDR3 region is CASSYSYQLSNEKLFF.